A single sample gave rise to the 18 T cell receptor beta chains below, sequenced in a study of blood T cells in healthy people across ages (dated by TCRdb to between 2014 and 2016). Libraries were prepared through 5' RACE. TCRdb lists the instrument as Illumina HiSeq 2500. A second PCR of roughly 7 to 11 cycles was performed with a sample-barcoded 5' primer and a J-beta primer mix. TCRdb trimmed public reads at Q25 via fastp, called clones via MiXCR and kept in-frame beta chains. Every entry covers one CDR3 protein and lists the most common genes and DNA from its rows. The sample table holds over 500,000 distinct CDR3 sequences, of which about 50% were seen once. Of the sample, about 13% is held by the ten largest clones. The specimen was blood. The receptor source for this set is an elderly woman in good health.

J is TRBJ1-5 and V is TRBV21-1; the D call of TRBD1 is as the table states it, not checked on the DNA. TRBV21-1 is recorded as a pseudogene. The CDR3 sequence is 15 residues long. The CDR3 reads CASSNSGSGQSAQHF. The CDR3 bases are TGTGCCAGCAGCAACTCGGGATCTGGGCAATCAGCCCAGCATTTT.

This clonotype was seen just once. The chain carries TRBV6-6 and TRBJ1-1, with no clear D. Germline V lookup: CDR1 MNHNY, CDR2 SVGAGI (reference sequence). This CDR3 is built from 11 residues. Trimming left V 3 bases short and J 4 bases short, with 3 bases between. DNA for the CDR3: TGTGCCAGCAGTTATGCCACTGAAGCTTTCTTT. Its translation: CASSYATEAFF.

A few counts support this clonotype. The chain recombines TRBV3-1 with TRBJ2-5; D remains unclear. This CDR3 comprises 12 residues. The germline V and J ends were trimmed by 6 bases and 11 bases, with 16 bases remaining between them. Germline lookup yields CDR1 LGHDT and CDR2 YNNKEL (reference sequence). CDR3 nucleotides: TGTGCCAGCAGTCTTCAAGGGCTTGAGCAGTACTTC. This encodes CASSLQGLEQYF.

About this clonotype itself: A much bigger clone sits one base away, suggesting this may be a read error. The chain has TRBV6-5 and TRBJ2-1; no clear D gene. Judging by the DNA end, TRBJ2-7 fits better; the J call may be wrong. Germline V gene sequence: CDR1 MNHEY, CDR2 SVGAGI. The CDR3 is 15 amino acids. The CDR3 reads CASSYIQMLYNEQYF. CDR3 nucleotide sequence: TGTGCCAGCAGTTATATCCAAATGTTATACAATGAGCAGTACTTC.

The J gene is TRBJ1-2, the V gene TRBV5-8; the D gene is possibly TRBD1 (5 bases). The CDR3 sequence is 14 residues long. CDR1 and CDR2 from the germline V gene are SGHTS and YDEGEE. Trimming left V 6 bases short and J 8 bases short, with 20 bases between. The CDR3: CASTSGVRGGGYTF. The CDR3 coding sequence is TGTGCCAGCACCTCCGGGGTAAGGGGAGGAGGCTACACCTTC. The whole variable domain, filled in from reference TRBV5-8 and TRBJ1-2, reads EAGVTQSPTHLIKTRGQQATLRCSPISGHTSVYWYQQALGLGLQFLLWYDEGEERNRGNFPPRFSGRQFPNYSSELNVNALELEDSALYLCASTSGVRGGGYTFGSGTRLTVV.

The table lists this clonotype with a few counts. This chain's CDR3 is CASSLGNNQPQHF. DNA of the CDR3: TGTGCCAGCAGCTTGGGAAATAATCAGCCCCAGCATTTT. This chain connects TRBV5-6 to TRBJ1-5, with D uncertain. The V gene's germline CDR1 is SGHDT and CDR2 YYEEEE. The CDR3 consists of 13 residues. The V end was cut by 0 bases, the J end by 4 bases, with 5 bases between.

In this sample, this clonotype turned up many times. The chain carries TRBV11-2 and TRBJ2-1; 11 bases agree with TRBD2. CDR1 SGHAT and CDR2 FQNNGV come from the germline V gene. J gave up 1 base and V 5 bases, and 13 bases lay outside the gene matches. The CDR3 length is 19 residues. The CDR3 DNA is TGTGCCAGCAGCATTTCCGGGACTAGCGGCGACGTTTCCTACAATGAGCAGTTCTTC. Amino acid sequence: CASSISGTSGDVSYNEQFF.

The gene calls are TRBV7-9 and TRBJ2-1; no clear D. The germline V gene has CDR1 SEHNR and CDR2 FQNEAQ (reference sequence). The V end was cut by 6 bases, the J end by 6 bases, with 15 bases between. There are 14 residues in the CDR3. The CDR3 nucleotides are TGTGCCAGCAGTTACGGGCACCTTCTCAATGAGCAGTTCTTC. As protein: CASSYGHLLNEQFF.

This clonotype has at least ten counts. V and J are TRBV12-3 or TRBV12-4 and TRBJ2-1; 7 positions agree with TRBD2. Trimming took 5 bases from V and 4 from J; bases not matched to a gene: 5. This CDR3 comprises 14 residues. The CDR3 spells CASSESSGYNEQFF. DNA of the CDR3: TGTGCCAGCAGTGAGAGTAGCGGGTACAATGAGCAGTTCTTC.

The V call is TRBV20-1, the J call TRBJ2-7; no clear D. Germline values: CDR1 DFQATT, CDR2 SNEGSKA (reference sequence). The CDR3 has 13 amino acids. The V and J ends lost 0 bases and 2 bases respectively, with 8 bases between them. In DNA, the CDR3 is TGCAGTGCTAGAGATCGAAGGACCTACGAGCAGTACTTC. This sequence encodes CSARDRRTYEQYF.

This clonotype was picked up many times. This rearrangement joins TRBV25-1 to TRBJ2-1, with D maybe TRBD2 (5 bases). From germline, CDR1 is MGHDK and CDR2 SYGVNS. The CDR3 length is 18 residues. Trimming cost V 4 bases and J 0 bases, with 19 bases left between them. The CDR3, as DNA: TGTGCCAGCAGTGTCCATGGGTCTTCGGGGAGCTCCTACAATGAGCAGTTCTTC. It specifies CASSVHGSSGSSYNEQFF.

This clonotype showed up many times. This chain joins TRBV10-3 and TRBJ1-5; D is unresolved. CDR1 and CDR2 (germline): ENHRY, SYGVKD. V was clipped by 6 bases and J by 4 bases, with 13 bases between them. The CDR3 length is 14 residues. The DNA for the CDR3 is TGTGCCATCAGCGATCTGGGAGGGAATCAGCCCCAGCATTTT. It codes for CAISDLGGNQPQHF.

At least ten counts were recorded for this clonotype. The V and J genes are TRBV2 and TRBJ1-6, with 9 bases aligning to TRBD1. CDR3 length equals 16 residues. Per the germline V gene, CDR1 is SNHLY and CDR2 is FYNNEI. J lost 10 bases, V lost 3 bases, and 10 bases had no gene match. The CDR3 DNA reads as TGTGCCAGCAGTGATACGGGACAGGGAAGAAACTCACCCCTCCACTTT. Amino acids: CASSDTGQGRNSPLHF.

This chain connects TRBV6-2 or TRBV6-3 to TRBJ2-3; weak D call: TRBD2 (6 bases). The CDR3 contains 15 residues. The V gene lost 6 bases and the J gene lost 3 bases, with 16 bases spanning the gap. Germline CDR1 is MNHEY and CDR2 is SVGEGT. This CDR3 is CASRGGAGMTDTQYF. The CDR3 bases are TGTGCCAGCAGGGGAGGTGCAGGGATGACAGATACGCAGTATTTT.

In this sample, this clonotype turned up many times. The V and J genes are TRBV29-1 and TRBJ2-1; D is unresolved. Germline V gene sequence: CDR1 SQVTM, CDR2 ANQGSEA. This CDR3 has 11 amino acids. Between the trimmed V and J ends, which lost 0 bases and 4 bases, there was a span of 1 base. Written as DNA, the CDR3 is TGCAGCGTTGAAGAGTACAATGAGCAGTTCTTC. Residues: CSVEEYNEQFF.

The chain carries TRBV9 and TRBJ2-1; the match to TRBD1 covers 8 bases. Germline V lookup: CDR1 SGDLS, CDR2 YYNGEE. Unmatched junction bases numbered 11, after V lost 0 bases and J lost 0 bases. The CDR3 totals 19 residues. The CDR3 DNA reads TGTGCCAGCAGCGTAGGGCAGGGGGCTTGGGAGGACTCCTACAATGAGCAGTTCTTC. Its protein product is CASSVGQGAWEDSYNEQFF. The variable domain in full, with the rest retrieved from reference TRBV9 and TRBJ2-1, is DSGVTQTPKHLITATGQRVTLRCSPRSGDLSVYWYQQSLDQGLQFLIQYYNGEERAKGNILERFSAQQFPDLHSELNLSSLELGDSALYFCASSVGQGAWEDSYNEQFFGPGTRLTVL.

The chain carries TRBV3-1 and TRBJ2-5; D is uncertain. Between the trimmed V and J ends, which lost 4 bases and 11 bases, there was a span of 20 bases. Germline V CDR1 and CDR2: LGHDT, YNNKEL (reference sequence). The CDR3 consists of 14 residues. Written as DNA, the CDR3 is TGTGCCAGCAGCCGTAGGTTTAACGAAAATGAGCAGTACTTC. Protein: CASSRRFNENEQYF.

The chain employs TRBV12-3 or TRBV12-4 and TRBJ1-4; no reliable D call. Trimming left V 6 bases short and J 9 bases short, with 8 bases between. CDR3 length equals 11 residues. In nucleotides, the CDR3 is TGTGCCAGCAGGCAAAGAAAAAAACTGTTTTTT. It encodes CASRQRKKLFF.